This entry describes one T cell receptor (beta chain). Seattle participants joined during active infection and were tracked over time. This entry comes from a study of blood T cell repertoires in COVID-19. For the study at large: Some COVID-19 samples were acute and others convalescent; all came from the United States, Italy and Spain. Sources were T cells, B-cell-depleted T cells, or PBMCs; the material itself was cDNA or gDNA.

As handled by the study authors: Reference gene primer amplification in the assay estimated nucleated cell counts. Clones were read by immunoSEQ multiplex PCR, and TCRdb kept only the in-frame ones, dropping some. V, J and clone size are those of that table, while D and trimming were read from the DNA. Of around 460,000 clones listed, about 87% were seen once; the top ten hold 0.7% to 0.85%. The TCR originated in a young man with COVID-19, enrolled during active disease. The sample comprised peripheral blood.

The CDR3 nucleotides read TGTGCCAGCAGCCGGACAGGGGGCGCGGGTGAAAAACTGTTTTTT. This codes for CASSRTGGAGEKLFF. V usage is TRBV14 and J usage is TRBJ1-4; 11 bases align to TRBD1. The junction had 5 bases not matched to a gene; V was cut back by 4 bases and J by 7 bases. This CDR3 is 15 amino acids long. CDR1 SGHDN and CDR2 FVKESK come from the germline V gene.